This T cell receptor (beta chain) was found in a study of beta chain features in type 1 diabetes. Broader study findings: Any PCR bias toward short templates would affect both groups alike. There was a moderate but significant shortening of TCRB CDR3s in all four CD4+ subsets of Type 1 diabetes patients.

The whole isolated RNA underwent reverse transcription, so sequencing captured expressed TCRB transcripts. Data came from immunoSEQ multiplex PCR; TCRdb stores just in-frame clones and leaves some out. The table includes 850,000 to 900,000 clones, about a sixth detected once. The V end lost 0 bases, the J end lost 6 bases, and 12 bases lay between the germline ends. The CDR3 has 15 amino acids. Looked up from germline, CDR1 is MNHEY and CDR2 is SMNVEV (reference sequence). To note about this clone: What it binds is unknown.

Each sorted fraction was over 95% pure. Sequenced material: naive CD4+ T cells from blood. This clonotype was obtained from a woman aged 18-29 years in good health. This sequence joins TRBV27 and TRBJ2-1, with D tentatively TRBD2 (5 bases). The DNA for the CDR3 is TGTGCCAGCAGTTTATCGACCGGACTCCTCAATGAGCAGTTCTTC. This encodes CASSLSTGLLNEQFF.